This is a list of T cell receptor beta chains from one sample in a study of T cells after somatic rescue of genetic block. Some clones are missing from TCRdb's copy, which holds only in-frame ones; the method was immunoSEQ multiplex PCR. This table holds about 68,000 clones, 85% to 95% found once. What was sequenced was peripheral blood mononuclear cells (PBMCs). These receptors all stem from a man between 35 and 55 years old. The CDR3 runs from the conserved cysteine through the conserved F or W. D genes are given only for firm matches. Clone sizes are given selectively: once, few, many, or a class where the clone is expanded.

J gene: TRBJ2-5; clone size: -; V gene: TRBV6-5; D gene: -; CDR3 DNA: TGTGCCAGCAGTTACTCCAAGCGGGCCCAAGAGACCCAGTACTTC; CDR3 protein: CASSYSKRAQETQYF
J gene: TRBJ2-7; clone size: -; V gene: TRBV6-1; D gene: -; CDR3 DNA: TGTGCCAGCAGTGAAGCGCGCCGGACAGGGAGGGGCCACGAGCAGTACTTC; CDR3 protein: CASSEARRTGRGHEQYF
J gene: TRBJ2-1; clone size: -; V gene: TRBV7-7; D gene: -; CDR3 DNA: TGTGCCAGCAGCTTAGATGGGCGGGTTCATGAGCAGTTCTTC; CDR3 protein: CASSLDGRVHEQFF
J gene: TRBJ1-1; clone size: -; V gene: TRBV28; D gene: -; CDR3 DNA: TGTGCCAGCAGTTTATTAGATGCAGGGGACACTGAAGCTTTCTTT; CDR3 protein: CASSLLDAGDTEAFF
J gene: TRBJ2-7; clone size: -; V gene: TRBV19; D gene: -; CDR3 DNA: TGTGCCAGTAGTAGGGAAGGGTACGAGCAGTACTTC; CDR3 protein: CASSREGYEQYF
J gene: TRBJ1-2; clone size: -; V gene: TRBV4-1; D gene: -; CDR3 DNA: TGCGCCAGCAGCCAAGTCTTTGATCAGACCGCTGGCTACACCTTC; CDR3 protein: CASSQVFDQTAGYTF
J gene: TRBJ2-1; clone size: once; V gene: TRBV10-3; D gene: TRBD2; CDR3 DNA: TGTGCCATCAGTGAGTCGAAGCTAGCGGGGGTTTATGAGCAGTTCTTC; CDR3 protein: CAISESKLAGVYEQFF
J gene: TRBJ1-1; clone size: once; V gene: TRBV2; D gene: TRBD1; CDR3 DNA: TGTGCCAGCAGTTTTAAACTAACAGGGGAAACTGAAGCTTTCTTT; CDR3 protein: CASSFKLTGETEAFF
J gene: TRBJ2-1; clone size: -; V gene: TRBV27; D gene: -; CDR3 DNA: TGTGCCAGCAGTTTGAAGCGAACCTCCTACAATGAGCAGTTCTTC; CDR3 protein: CASSLKRTSYNEQFF
J gene: TRBJ1-5; clone size: -; V gene: TRBV28; D gene: -; CDR3 DNA: TGTGCCAGCAATGGCAATCAGCCCCAGCATTTT; CDR3 protein: CASNGNQPQHF
J gene: TRBJ2-7; clone size: -; V gene: TRBV6-1; D gene: TRBD1; CDR3 DNA: TGTGCCAGCAGTGAAGGGACAGGGAGCCCCTACGAGCAGTACTTC; CDR3 protein: CASSEGTGSPYEQYF
J gene: TRBJ2-3; clone size: -; V gene: TRBV7-2; D gene: -; CDR3 DNA: TGTGCCAGCAGCTTAACCCGGTGGGTTGGGCAGTATTTT; CDR3 protein: CASSLTRWVGQYF
J gene: TRBJ1-6; clone size: -; V gene: TRBV15; D gene: -; CDR3 DNA: TGTGCCACCTCATCGGGGGCGGTAAATAATTCACCCCTCCACTTT; CDR3 protein: CATSSGAVNNSPLHF
J gene: TRBJ2-2; clone size: -; V gene: TRBV5-3; D gene: TRBD2; CDR3 DNA: TGTGCCAGAAGCTTAGGGACTAGCGGGCCTAACACCGGGGAGCTGTTTTTT; CDR3 protein: CARSLGTSGPNTGELFF
J gene: TRBJ2-1; clone size: few; V gene: TRBV27; D gene: -; CDR3 DNA: TGTGCCAGCAGTGTCTACAATGAGCAGTTCTTC; CDR3 protein: CASSVYNEQFF
J gene: TRBJ1-6; clone size: once; V gene: TRBV4-1; D gene: TRBD1; CDR3 DNA: TGCGCCAGCAGCCAAGGGGTCCGGGACAGGTATAATTCACCCCTCCACTTT; CDR3 protein: CASSQGVRDRYNSPLHF
J gene: TRBJ2-7; clone size: -; V gene: TRBV5-5; D gene: TRBD2; CDR3 DNA: TGTGCCAGCAGCTTGGGTCCTAGCGGGGGCTACGAGCAGTACTTC; CDR3 protein: CASSLGPSGGYEQYF
J gene: TRBJ2-7; clone size: few; V gene: TRBV12-1; D gene: -; CDR3 DNA: TGTGCCAGCAGCTTTAGACTAGCCTCCTACGAGCAGTACTTC; CDR3 protein: CASSFRLASYEQYF
J gene: TRBJ2-5; clone size: -; V gene: TRBV10-2; D gene: -; CDR3 DNA: TGCGCCAGCAGTGAGTCGTGGCGCCAAGAGACCCAGTACTTC; CDR3 protein: CASSESWRQETQYF
J gene: TRBJ1-2; clone size: -; V gene: TRBV28; D gene: -; CDR3 DNA: TGTGCCAGCACCCCGTCCACCGGAGGCTACACCTTC; CDR3 protein: CASTPSTGGYTF
J gene: TRBJ2-5; clone size: -; V gene: TRBV5-6; D gene: TRBD1; CDR3 DNA: TGTGCCAGCAGCCTCGCCTACGACAGGGAAGAGACCCAGTACTTC; CDR3 protein: CASSLAYDREETQYF
J gene: TRBJ2-2; clone size: -; V gene: TRBV27; D gene: TRBD2; CDR3 DNA: TGTGCCAGCAGTTTATCACGCCCAGGGCTAGCGGGGCCTTCATTGGGCGGGGAGCTGTTTTTT; CDR3 protein: CASSLSRPGLAGPSLGGELFF
J gene: TRBJ1-5; clone size: once; V gene: TRBV6-1; D gene: -; CDR3 DNA: TGTGCCAGCAGTGACGGGTTGGGCAGCTTCCTTAATCAGCCCCAGCATTTT; CDR3 protein: CASSDGLGSFLNQPQHF
J gene: TRBJ2-3; clone size: -; V gene: TRBV29-1; D gene: -; CDR3 DNA: TGCAGCGTTGTCGGACACGCTTCAGATACGCAGTATTTT; CDR3 protein: CSVVGHASDTQYF
J gene: TRBJ2-5; clone size: -; V gene: TRBV2; D gene: TRBD1; CDR3 DNA: TGTGCCAGCAGACAGGGGATGGGTATCCAAGAGACCCAGTACTTC; CDR3 protein: CASRQGMGIQETQYF
J gene: TRBJ2-2; clone size: -; V gene: TRBV5-1; D gene: TRBD2; CDR3 DNA: TGCGCCAGCAAAGCCACTAGCGGGGCCAGGGAGCTGTTTTTT; CDR3 protein: CASKATSGARELFF
J gene: TRBJ2-1; clone size: once; V gene: TRBV30; D gene: TRBD1; CDR3 DNA: TGTGCCTGGAGCCCTGGGGCAGGGGGCAATGAGCAGTTCTTC; CDR3 protein: CAWSPGAGGNEQFF
J gene: TRBJ2-2; clone size: -; V gene: TRBV11-2; D gene: TRBD1; CDR3 DNA: TGTGCCAGCAGCGCAGCGCTACAGGGGAGCGCCGGGGAGCTGTTTTTT; CDR3 protein: CASSAALQGSAGELFF
J gene: TRBJ1-1; clone size: -; V gene: TRBV7-2; D gene: TRBD1; CDR3 DNA: TGTGCCAGCAGCGTCCGGGACAGGGGGAACACTGAAGCTTTCTTT; CDR3 protein: CASSVRDRGNTEAFF
J gene: TRBJ2-7; clone size: -; V gene: TRBV11-2; D gene: -; CDR3 DNA: TGTGCCAGCAGCTTAGTGACCACTAGAGCATCTAGAGAGCAGTACTTC; CDR3 protein: CASSLVTTRASREQYF
J gene: TRBJ1-2; clone size: -; V gene: TRBV7-9; D gene: -; CDR3 DNA: TGTGCCAGCAGCCCGGACAGCGCCTTCTATGGCTACACCTTC; CDR3 protein: CASSPDSAFYGYTF
J gene: TRBJ2-5; clone size: -; V gene: TRBV10-3; D gene: -; CDR3 DNA: TGTGCCATCAGTGACGGGGTGAAGGAGACCCAGTACTTC; CDR3 protein: CAISDGVKETQYF